Below are 21 T cell receptor beta chains sequenced from a single sample in a study of OX40 agonist ivuxolimab in advanced cancers. Profiling relied on immunoSEQ multiplex PCR, and the TCRdb table lists in-frame clones only, not all of them. The sample shows approximately 49,000 clones, around 83% of them seen only once. Sequences were derived from CD4+ or CD8+ T cells sorted from blood, sampled in a trial of the OX40 agonist ivuxolimab. These receptors came from an adult with an advanced solid tumor such as melanoma, head and neck, liver or kidney cancer.

The rearrangement joins TRBV18 to TRBJ1-5, with TRBD1 matching 10 bases. Looked up from germline, CDR1 is KGHSH and CDR2 is LQKENI. This CDR3 comprises 14 residues. J lost 5 bases, V lost 6 bases, and 4 bases had no gene match. The CDR3 DNA follows: TGTGCCAGCTCCCCCGGGACAGGGGATCAGCCCCAGCATTTT. Protein product: CASSPGTGDQPQHF.

V is TRBV4-2 and J is TRBJ2-7, with TRBD2 matching 8 bases. Unmatched junction bases numbered 7, after V lost 2 bases and J lost 4 bases. There are 15 residues in the CDR3. Per germline, CDR1 LGHNA and CDR2 YNFKEQ. CDR3 sequence (DNA): TGTGCCAGCAGCCAACGCGGGGGGCTTTATTACGAGCAGTACTTC. Translated, it gives CASSQRGGLYYEQYF.

The chain employs TRBV5-1 and TRBJ2-5; possibly TRBD1 for D (5 bases). The CDR3 covers 12 residues. CDR1 and CDR2 from the germline V gene are SGHRS and YFSETQ. Trimming pared 4 bases from V and 3 bases from J, leaving 7 bases between. CDR3 in amino acids: CASSADKETQYF. In DNA, the CDR3 is TGCGCCAGCAGCGCGGACAAAGAGACCCAGTACTTC. Complete variable domain (other parts from reference TRBV5-1 and TRBJ2-5): KAGVTQTPRYLIKTRGQQVTLSCSPISGHRSVSWYQQTPGQGLQFLFEYFSETQRNKGNFPGRFSGRQFSNSRSEMNVSTLELGDSALYLCASSADKETQYFGPGTRLLVL.

The V and J genes are TRBV19 and TRBJ2-7, with D perhaps TRBD2 (5 bases). Germline lookup yields CDR1 LNHDA and CDR2 SQIVND (reference sequence). V lost 3 bases and J 0 bases, leaving 9 bases between the germline ends. The length of the CDR3 is 14 residues. The CDR3 protein is CASSIGGNSYEQYF. The CDR3 nucleotides are TGTGCCAGTAGTATTGGAGGCAACTCCTACGAGCAGTACTTC.

This clone was observed a single time. The CDR3 DNA reads TGTGCCAGCAGCCACGAGACAAGTGGGGGCTACACCTTC. Translated: CASSHETSGGYTF. The V call is TRBV4-2, the J call TRBJ1-2; D is unresolved. Trimming took 3 bases from V and 8 from J, leaving 13 bases between them. The CDR3 is 13 amino acids. Germline V CDR1 and CDR2: LGHNA, YNFKEQ.

This clone was picked up one time. The gene calls are TRBV13 and TRBJ2-5; 10 nucleotides agree with TRBD1. From germline, CDR1 is PRHDT and CDR2 FYEKMQ (reference sequence). The CDR3 consists of 15 residues. V was clipped by 5 bases and J by 5 bases; unmatched bases: 8. The CDR3 reads CASSRMTGGGETQYF. The CDR3 DNA reads as TGTGCCAGCAGCCGAATGACAGGGGGCGGTGAGACCCAGTACTTC.

This clone has just one count. V usage is TRBV7-2 and J usage is TRBJ1-1; 8 bases agree with TRBD1. With V trimmed by 5 bases and J by 1 base, 6 bases remained unmatched. Germline CDR1 reads SGHTA; CDR2 reads FQGNSA. The length of the CDR3 is 15 residues. This CDR3 is CASSQWDRPNTEAFF. The CDR3 DNA reads as TGTGCCAGCAGCCAGTGGGACAGGCCGAACACTGAAGCTTTCTTT.

The chain joins TRBV5-1 to TRBJ1-4; unclear D gene. Germline V gene data show CDR1 as SGHRS and CDR2 as YFSETQ. V lost 1 base and J lost 8, with 9 bases in between. This CDR3 spans 13 amino acids. DNA for the CDR3: TGCGCCAGCAGCTTGAACCCGAGCGAAAAACTGTTTTTT. Translating gives CASSLNPSEKLFF.

The gene calls are TRBV5-4 and TRBJ2-7, with a weak D call TRBD1 (5 bases). Germline CDR1 SGHNT, CDR2 YYREEE (reference sequence). The CDR3 runs to 15 residues. Between the trimmed V and J ends, which lost 0 bases and 4 bases, there was a span of 14 bases. The CDR3 sequence is CASSLGRASRYEQYF. The CDR3 DNA follows: TGTGCCAGCAGCTTGGGCAGGGCATCAAGGTACGAGCAGTACTTC.

This chain links TRBV18 with TRBJ2-2; D is perhaps TRBD1 (6 bases). Trimming took 0 bases from V and 0 from J, leaving 8 bases between them. CDR3 size: 16 residues. Germline V gene data show CDR1 as KGHSH and CDR2 as LQKENI. The CDR3 DNA sequence: TGTGCCAGCTCACCACCCCGGACAGCGAACACCGGGGAGCTGTTTTTT. This encodes CASSPPRTANTGELFF.

The chain carries TRBV28 and TRBJ1-2; TRBD1 might be the D (6 bases). The V end was cut by 6 bases, the J end by 1 base, with 18 bases between. The germline V gene encodes CDR1 MDHEN and CDR2 SYDVKM. CDR3 length: 16 residues. CDR3 sequence (DNA): TGTGCCAGCAGCAGAAGGACAGAGAACTTTAACTATGGCTACACCTTC. This encodes CASSRRTENFNYGYTF.

The chain carries TRBV7-2 and TRBJ2-3; 8 bases fit TRBD2. The J segment lost 4 bases and the V segment lost 0 bases, leaving 6 bases of the junction unmatched. The CDR3 is made up of 16 amino acids. The V gene's germline CDR1 is SGHTA and CDR2 FQGNSA. CDR3 sequence (DNA): TGTGCCAGCAGCTTAGCAGGGACTAGGGACGCAGATACGCAGTATTTT. This translates into CASSLAGTRDADTQYF.

The chain recombines TRBV5-8 with TRBJ1-2; a possible D gene is TRBD1 (6 bases). Germline assignment: CDR1 SGHTS and CDR2 YDEGEE. This CDR3 is built from 15 residues. The ends were cut back, 2 bases at V and 5 bases at J, with 16 bases in the middle. In nucleotides, the CDR3 is TGTGCCAGCAGCTTACGAATACAGGGAGTTTATGGCTACACCTTC. Amino acids: CASSLRIQGVYGYTF.

The chain carries TRBV5-1 and TRBJ2-3, with TRBD2 identical over 10 bases. The V and J ends lost 1 base and 2 bases, in that order; junction bases with no gene match: 1. The CDR3 totals 15 residues. Germline CDR1 is SGHRS and CDR2 is YFSETQ. The CDR3 coding sequence is TGCGCCAGCAGCTTGAGCGGGAGGGCCACAGATACGCAGTATTTT. It specifies CASSLSGRATDTQYF.

This clone has just a few counts. The V gene is TRBV30, the J gene TRBJ1-3; TRBD1 matches 8 bases. This CDR3 contains 13 residues. CDR1 and CDR2 from the germline V gene are GTSNPN and SVGIG (reference sequence). V lost 5 bases, J lost 1 base, and 1 base stayed unmatched. CDR3 in amino acids: CAWHRGSGNTIYF. CDR3 sequence (DNA): TGTGCCTGGCACAGGGGGTCTGGAAACACCATATATTTT.

Only a few counts were recorded for this clone. The chain joins TRBV10-2 to TRBJ1-1; no clear D gene. Trimming pared 2 bases from V and 3 bases from J, leaving 7 bases between. The CDR3 consists of 13 residues. Germline loops: CDR1 WSHSY, CDR2 SAAADI. This chain's CDR3 is CASSERTDTEAFF. CDR3 in DNA: TGCGCCAGCAGTGAGAGGACGGACACTGAAGCTTTCTTT.

This clone was detected only once. The CDR3 here is CASTRQGVPMNTEAFF. Here the CDR3 DNA reads TGTGCCAGCACCAGACAGGGCGTCCCAATGAACACTGAAGCTTTCTTT. The V gene is TRBV11-1, the J gene TRBJ1-1; TRBD1 matches at 7 bases. The germline CDR1 and CDR2 sequences are SGHAT and FQDESV (reference sequence). The junction had 11 bases not matched to a gene; V was cut back by 7 bases and J by 0 bases. CDR3 length: 16 amino acids.

The CDR3 bases are TGTGCCAGCAGCTTGGTTTCTGAGCAGTTCTTC. Translated: CASSLVSEQFF. The genes are TRBV7-9 and TRBJ2-1; D remains ambiguous. Per germline, CDR1 SEHNR and CDR2 FQNEAQ (reference sequence). The CDR3 covers 11 residues. The V end was cut by 3 bases, the J end by 9 bases, with 6 bases between. Variable domain in full (rest from reference TRBV7-9 and TRBJ2-1): DTGVSQNPRHKITKRGQNVTFRCDPISEHNRLYWYRQTLGQGPEFLTYFQNEAQLEKSRLLSDRFSAERPKGSFSTLEIQRTEQGDSAMYLCASSLVSEQFFGPGTRLTVL.

The chain uses TRBV6-5 and TRBJ2-7; TRBD2 is a possible D gene (6 bases). The germline V gene has CDR1 MNHEY and CDR2 SVGAGI. V lost 5 bases, J lost 9 bases, and 20 bases lay in between. CDR3 length: 14 amino acids. The DNA of the CDR3 is TGTGCCAGCAGTACTCCCCCGCGGGGCGAGGTGCAGTACTTC. Translating gives CASSTPPRGEVQYF.

The chain combines TRBV7-8 with TRBJ2-7; D may be TRBD2 (6 bases). V was shortened by 4 bases and J by 4 bases, with 17 bases between the two germline ends. Germline values: CDR1 SGHVS, CDR2 FQNEAQ. This CDR3 is built from 15 residues. DNA for the CDR3: TGTGCCAGCAGCTCCCCACCCGGGAGAGAATACGAGCAGTACTTC. Its translation is CASSSPPGREYEQYF.

The V gene is TRBV5-4, the J gene TRBJ1-1; the D is unclear. Trimming pared 3 bases from V and 1 base from J, leaving 7 bases between. Germline CDR1 reads SGHNT; CDR2 reads YYREEE (reference sequence). The CDR3 loop spans 13 amino acids. CDR3 amino acids: CASSSDGNTEAFF. CDR3 in DNA: TGTGCCAGCAGCTCCGACGGGAACACTGAAGCTTTCTTT.